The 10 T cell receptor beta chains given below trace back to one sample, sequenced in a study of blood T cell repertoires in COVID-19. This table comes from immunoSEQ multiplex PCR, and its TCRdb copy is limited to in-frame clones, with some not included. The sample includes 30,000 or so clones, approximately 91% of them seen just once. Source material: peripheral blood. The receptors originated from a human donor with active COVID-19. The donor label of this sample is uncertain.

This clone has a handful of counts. The CDR3 nucleotides are TGCGCCAGCAGCTTGGAAGGCAGGGACTATGGCTACACCTTC. The encoded protein is CASSLEGRDYGYTF. V gene TRBV5-1 combines with J gene TRBJ1-2; possibly TRBD1 for D (5 bases). The V end lost 0 bases, the J end lost 3 bases, and 9 bases lay between the germline ends. The CDR3 totals 14 residues. Per germline, CDR1 SGHRS and CDR2 YFSETQ.

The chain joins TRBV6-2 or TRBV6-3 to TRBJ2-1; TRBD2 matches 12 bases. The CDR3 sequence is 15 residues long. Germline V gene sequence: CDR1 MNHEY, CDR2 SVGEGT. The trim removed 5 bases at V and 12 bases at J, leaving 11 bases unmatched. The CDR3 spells CASSPGGLAGKAQFF. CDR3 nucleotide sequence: TGTGCCAGCAGTCCCGGTGGACTAGCGGGAAAGGCGCAGTTCTTC.

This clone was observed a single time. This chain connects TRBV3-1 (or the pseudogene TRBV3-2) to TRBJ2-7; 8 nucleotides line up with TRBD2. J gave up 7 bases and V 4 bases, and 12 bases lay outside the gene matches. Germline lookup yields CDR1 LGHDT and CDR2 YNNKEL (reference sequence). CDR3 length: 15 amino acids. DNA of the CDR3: TGTGCCAGCAGCCGTAAGCGGGGGAGGGCACGGGAGCAGTACTTC. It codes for CASSRKRGRAREQYF.

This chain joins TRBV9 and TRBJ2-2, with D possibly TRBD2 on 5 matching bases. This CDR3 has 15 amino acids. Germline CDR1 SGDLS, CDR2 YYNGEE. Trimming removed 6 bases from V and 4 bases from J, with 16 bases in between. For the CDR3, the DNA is TGTGCCAGCAACTATTTTAGTGAGGGCACCGGGGAGCTGTTTTTT. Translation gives CASNYFSEGTGELFF. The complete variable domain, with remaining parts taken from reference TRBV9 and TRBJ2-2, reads DSGVTQTPKHLITATGQRVTLRCSPRSGDLSVYWYQQSLDQGLQFLIQYYNGEERAKGNILERFSAQQFPDLHSELNLSSLELGDSALYFCASNYFSEGTGELFFGEGSRLTVL.

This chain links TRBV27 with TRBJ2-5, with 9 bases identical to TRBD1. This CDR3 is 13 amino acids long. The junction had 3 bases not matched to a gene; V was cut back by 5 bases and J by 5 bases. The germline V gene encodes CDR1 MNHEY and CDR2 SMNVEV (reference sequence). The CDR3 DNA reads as TGTGCCAGCAGTCACAGGGGGCACGAGACCCAGTACTTC. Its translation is CASSHRGHETQYF.

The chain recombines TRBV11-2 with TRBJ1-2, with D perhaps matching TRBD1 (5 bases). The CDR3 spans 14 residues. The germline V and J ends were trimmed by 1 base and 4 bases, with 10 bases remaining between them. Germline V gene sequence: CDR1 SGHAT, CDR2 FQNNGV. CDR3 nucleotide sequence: TGTGCCAGCAGCTTAGCAGGGTACGCCTATGGCTACACCTTC. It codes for CASSLAGYAYGYTF.

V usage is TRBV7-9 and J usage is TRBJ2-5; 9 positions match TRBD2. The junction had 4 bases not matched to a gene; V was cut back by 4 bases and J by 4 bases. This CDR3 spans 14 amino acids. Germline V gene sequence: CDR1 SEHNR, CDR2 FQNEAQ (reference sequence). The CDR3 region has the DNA TGTGCCAGCAGCTCGGCGGGAGGGCTAGAGACCCAGTACTTC. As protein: CASSSAGGLETQYF.

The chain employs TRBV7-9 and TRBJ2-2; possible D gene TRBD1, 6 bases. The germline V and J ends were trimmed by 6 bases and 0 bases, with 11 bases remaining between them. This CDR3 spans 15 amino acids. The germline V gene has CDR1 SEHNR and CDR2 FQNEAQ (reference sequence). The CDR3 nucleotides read TGTGCCAGCAGGGACGCAGGGGCGAACACCGGGGAGCTGTTTTTT. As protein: CASRDAGANTGELFF.

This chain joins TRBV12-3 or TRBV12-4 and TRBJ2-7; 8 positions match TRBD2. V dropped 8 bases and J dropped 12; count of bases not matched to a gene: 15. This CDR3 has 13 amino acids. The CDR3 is CASSGGEDTHPYF. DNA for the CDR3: TGTGCCAGCTCCGGGGGGGAAGACACCCACCCGTACTTC.

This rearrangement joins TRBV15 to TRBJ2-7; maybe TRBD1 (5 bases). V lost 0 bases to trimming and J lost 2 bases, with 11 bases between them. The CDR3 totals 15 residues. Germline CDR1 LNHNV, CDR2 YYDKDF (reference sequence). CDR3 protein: CATSRDSGRAYEQYF. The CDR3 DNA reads TGTGCCACCAGCAGAGATTCGGGCAGGGCCTACGAGCAGTACTTC.